The rows below give T cell receptor beta chains drawn from one sample of a study of vaccination and CD4 T cells after COVID-19. These receptors have no known antigen. TCRdb ran MiXCR on the PCR reads and lists one entry per CDR3 protein. Found here are approximately 15,000 distinct CDR3 sequences, roughly 74% of them singletons; the top ten hold roughly a tenth. This material consisted of CD4+ T cells from blood, cultured in vitro, taken after SARS-CoV-2 vaccination. All receptors come from a human donor who received a COVID-19 vaccine. Each CDR3 is given with its conserved first and last residue. A D gene is named only where the DNA matches it firmly. Expanded clones are given a class, and other clones once, few, many or no size at all.

TRBV21-1	-	TRBJ1-1	-	CASSLGRDRADWTEAFF	TGTGCCAGCAGCCTAGGCCGGGACAGAGCAGATTGGACTGAAGCTTTCTTT
TRBV7-2	TRBD2	TRBJ2-1	-	CASSLASGGLNEQFF	TGTGCCAGCAGCTTAGCTAGCGGGGGTCTAAATGAGCAGTTCTTC
TRBV5-4	TRBD2	TRBJ2-3	few	CASSSTSGGETDTQYF	TGTGCCAGCAGCTCCACTAGCGGGGGGGAGACAGATACGCAGTATTTT
TRBV5-4	-	TRBJ2-2	-	CASSLVIGGEVGELFF	TGTGCCAGCAGCTTGGTCATCGGGGGCGAGGTCGGGGAGCTGTTTTTT
TRBV24-1	-	TRBJ2-5	-	CATSDLAETQYF	TGTGCCACCAGTGATTTGGCGGAGACCCAGTACTTC
TRBV12-5	-	TRBJ2-7	-	CASALGTQYEQYF	TGTGCTAGTGCTCTTGGGACTCAGTACGAGCAGTACTTC
TRBV7-8	-	TRBJ1-3	-	CASSLRAGNTIYF	TGTGCCAGCAGCTTAAGGGCTGGAAACACCATATATTTT
TRBV6-1	TRBD1	TRBJ1-1	-	CATKTGTGNTEAFF	TGTGCCACCAAAACGGGGACAGGGAACACTGAAGCTTTCTTT
TRBV5-1	-	TRBJ2-2	-	CASSLGGTGELFF	TGCGCCAGCAGCTTGGGGGGGACCGGGGAGCTGTTTTTT
TRBV12-5	TRBD2	TRBJ2-7	-	CASALGLAGYEQYF	TGTGCTAGTGCCCTCGGGCTAGCGGGATACGAGCAGTACTTC
TRBV6-5	-	TRBJ1-2	few	CASSYGRRYGYTF	TGTGCCAGCAGTTACGGGCGGCGCTATGGCTACACCTTC
TRBV6-1	-	TRBJ1-6	-	CASLGQGGSPLHF	TGTGCCAGCTTAGGTCAGGGTGGATCACCCCTCCACTTT
TRBV6-1	-	TRBJ1-2	-	CASSVTGQIYGYTF	TGTGCCAGCAGTGTAACCGGACAGATCTATGGCTACACCTTC
TRBV7-8	TRBD1	TRBJ2-3	-	CASSLVTGGSTDTQYF	TGTGCCAGCAGCTTAGTTACAGGGGGCAGCACAGATACGCAGTATTTT
TRBV20-1	TRBD1	TRBJ1-6	once	CSARAGRGQNSPLHF	TGCAGTGCTAGGGCCGGGAGGGGGCAAAATTCACCCCTCCACTTT
TRBV7-9	-	TRBJ1-1	-	CASSLAALNTEAFF	TGTGCCAGCAGCTTAGCGGCCTTGAACACTGAAGCTTTCTTT
TRBV11-3	-	TRBJ2-5	-	CASSLGRRPLYEETQYF	TGTGCCAGCAGCTTAGGCAGGCGGCCCCTGTATGAGGAGACCCAGTACTTC
TRBV18	-	TRBJ1-5	-	CASSPREDQPQHF	TGTGCCAGCTCACCGCGGGAAGATCAGCCCCAGCATTTT
TRBV30	-	TRBJ2-7	-	CAWSPRGRGMYEQYF	TGTGCCTGGAGTCCCCGGGGGCGGGGGATGTACGAGCAGTACTTC
TRBV2	TRBD1	TRBJ1-4	-	CASRQGVEKLFF	TGTGCCAGCCGACAGGGTGTGGAAAAACTGTTTTTT
TRBV5-4	-	TRBJ2-3	-	CASSPRGAGTVTDTQYF	TGTGCCAGCAGCCCCCGAGGGGCAGGGACGGTGACAGATACGCAGTATTTT
TRBV6-1	-	TRBJ1-1	-	CASSIQGTWKIF	TGTGCCAGCAGTATACAAGGGACCTGGAAGATCTTT
TRBV30	TRBD1	TRBJ1-1	-	CAYSQGGGTEAFF	TGTGCCTACTCACAGGGGGGTGGAACTGAAGCTTTCTTT